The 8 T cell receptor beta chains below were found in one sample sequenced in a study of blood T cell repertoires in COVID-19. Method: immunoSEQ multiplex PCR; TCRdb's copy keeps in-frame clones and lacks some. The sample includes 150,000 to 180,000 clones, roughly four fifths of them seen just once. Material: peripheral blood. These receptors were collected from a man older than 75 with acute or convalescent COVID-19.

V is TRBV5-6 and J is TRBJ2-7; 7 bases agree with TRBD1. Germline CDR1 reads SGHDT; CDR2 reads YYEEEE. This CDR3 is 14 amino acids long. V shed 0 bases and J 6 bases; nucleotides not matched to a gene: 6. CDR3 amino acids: CASSLGQGLGEQYF. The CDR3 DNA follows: TGTGCCAGCAGCTTGGGACAGGGTCTGGGCGAGCAGTACTTC.

CDR3 loop: CAWSGSNEQFF. In nucleotides, the CDR3 is TGTGCCTGGAGTGGTAGCAATGAGCAGTTCTTC. The chain joins TRBV30 to TRBJ2-1; D is unclear. The V end lost 1 base, the J end lost 6 bases, and 4 bases lay between the germline ends. The CDR3 is 11 residues long. Germline CDR1 and CDR2: GTSNPN and SVGIG (reference sequence).

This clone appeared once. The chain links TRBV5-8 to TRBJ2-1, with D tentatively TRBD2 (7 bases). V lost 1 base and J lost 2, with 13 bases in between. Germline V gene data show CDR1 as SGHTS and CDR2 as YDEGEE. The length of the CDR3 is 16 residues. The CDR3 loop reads CASSLFEGGTYNEQFF. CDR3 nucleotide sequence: TGTGCCAGCAGCTTGTTCGAGGGGGGGACCTACAATGAGCAGTTCTTC.

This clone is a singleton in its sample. The CDR3 here is CASSYEEGQINTEAFF. CDR3 bases: TGTGCCAGCAGTTACGAAGAGGGTCAGATAAACACTGAAGCTTTCTTT. The chain joins TRBV6-2 or TRBV6-3 to TRBJ1-1; D is unresolved. From germline, CDR1 is MNHEY and CDR2 SVGEGT. V shed 2 bases and J shed 2 bases, with 15 bases lying between them. This CDR3 has 16 residues.

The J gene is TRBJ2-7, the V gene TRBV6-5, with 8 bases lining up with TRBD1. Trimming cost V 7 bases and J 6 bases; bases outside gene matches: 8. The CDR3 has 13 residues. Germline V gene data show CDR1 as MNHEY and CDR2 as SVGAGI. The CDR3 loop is CASNQGQGGEQYF. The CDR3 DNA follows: TGTGCCAGCAATCAAGGACAGGGAGGCGAGCAGTACTTC.

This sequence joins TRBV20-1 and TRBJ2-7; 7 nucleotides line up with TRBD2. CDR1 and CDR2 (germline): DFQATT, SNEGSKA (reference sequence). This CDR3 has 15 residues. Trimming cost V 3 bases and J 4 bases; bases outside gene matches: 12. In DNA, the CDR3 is TGCAGTGCTAGTGACGGTACTAGCGTCAGATACGAGCAGTACTTC. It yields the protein CSASDGTSVRYEQYF.

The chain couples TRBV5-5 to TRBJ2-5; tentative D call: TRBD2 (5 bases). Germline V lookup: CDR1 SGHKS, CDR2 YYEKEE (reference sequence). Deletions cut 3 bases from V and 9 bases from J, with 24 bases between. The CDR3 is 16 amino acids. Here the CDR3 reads CASSSLDSETKLPQYF. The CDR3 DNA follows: TGTGCCAGCAGCTCGCTCGATAGCGAGACCAAGTTGCCCCAGTACTTC.

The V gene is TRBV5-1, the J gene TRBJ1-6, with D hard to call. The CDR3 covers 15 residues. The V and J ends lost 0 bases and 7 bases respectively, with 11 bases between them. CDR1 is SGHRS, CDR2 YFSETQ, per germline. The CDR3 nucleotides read TGCGCCAGCAGCTTGGAATTGTCAGAAAATTCACCCCTCCACTTT. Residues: CASSLELSENSPLHF.